Below, one T cell receptor beta chain is given with its context. Its antigen remains unknown. V was shortened by 2 bases and J by 0 bases, with 5 bases between the two germline ends. CDR1 and CDR2 from the germline V gene are KGHSH and LQKENI. The CDR3 runs 14 residues. This record comes from a study of T cell responses to AZD1222 COVID-19 vaccine. Whole-study results and caveats: The study sampled repertoires only after the peak T cell response.

Pooled together were second doses at about 4 or about 12 weeks. Sequencing was performed with immunoSEQ multiplex PCR; in TCRdb, only in-frame clones are kept and a portion is missing. This table has 97,000 or so clones, approximately 93% appearing once. V usage is TRBV18 and J usage is TRBJ1-5; D call uncertain. The receptor was derived from an adult who received the AZD1222 COVID-19 vaccine. The material was peripheral blood, obtained 28 days after the second AZD1222 dose. CDR3 in DNA: TGTGCCAGCTCACCAGGGAATAGCAATCAGCCCCAGCATTTT. This translates into CASSPGNSNQPQHF.